One and the same sample provided the 17 T cell receptor beta chains below, sequenced in a study of T-cell reconstitution after alpha-beta-depleted transplantation in children. As it was prepared, the TCRbeta library received unique molecular identifiers. TCRdb processed the PCR reads anew with MiXCR; each CDR3 protein has one entry. In the table there are over 550,000 distinct CDR3 sequences, roughly a tenth of which are singletons. Sequenced here: PBMCs from the stem cell graft donor, sampled from the stem cell graft. Source of these receptors: a human donor who donated a stem cell graft to a child with acute myeloid leukemia.

Many counts were recorded for this clonotype. The chain carries TRBV5-1 and TRBJ2-1; the D gene could be TRBD1 or TRBD2 (5 bases each). Trimming cost V 2 bases and J 8 bases, with 26 bases left between them. Germline V gene data show CDR1 as SGHRS and CDR2 as YFSETQ. The CDR3 is 18 residues long. The DNA of the CDR3 is TGCGCCAGCAGCTTATCCGCGGCAGGGAGCCCCCTTTTGTATGAGCAGTTCTTC. This encodes CASSLSAAGSPLLYEQFF.

This clonotype has a handful of counts. The chain recombines TRBV7-2 with TRBJ2-7, with D uncertain. Looked up from germline, CDR1 is SGHTA and CDR2 is FQGNSA. The CDR3 sequence is 15 residues long. V lost 5 bases to trimming and J lost 3 bases, with 17 bases between them. The CDR3 spells CASSPAPDLGYEQYF. CDR3 DNA sequence: TGTGCCAGCAGCCCGGCGCCAGATTTGGGCTACGAGCAGTACTTC. The full variable domain, its missing parts supplied by reference TRBV7-2 and TRBJ2-7, is GAGVSQSPSNKVTEKGKDVELRCDPISGHTALYWYRQSLGQGLEFLIYFQGNSAPDKSGLPSDRFSAERTGGSVSTLTIQRTQQEDSAVYLCASSPAPDLGYEQYFGPGTRLTVT.

This clonotype has ten or more counts. The chain is built from TRBV25-1 and TRBJ1-4, with a possible D match to TRBD1 (5 bases). CDR1 is MGHDK and CDR2 is SYGVNS in the germline V gene. The CDR3 is 15 amino acids. V lost 2 bases to trimming and J lost 8 bases, with 15 bases between them. The CDR3 spells CASSESGTGAEKLFF. The CDR3 bases are TGTGCCAGCAGTGAAAGTGGGACCGGGGCAGAAAAACTGTTTTTT.

This clonotype was recorded many times. The gene calls are TRBV9 and TRBJ2-7; 11 bases map to TRBD2. The CDR3 is 16 residues long. The germline gives CDR1 SGDLS, CDR2 YYNGEE. Trimming took 4 bases from V and 1 from J; bases not matched to a gene: 7. CDR3 amino acids: CASSPFRLAGSYEQYF. The CDR3 nucleotides read TGTGCCAGCAGCCCATTTCGACTAGCGGGGTCCTACGAGCAGTACTTC.

This chain connects TRBV5-4 to TRBJ2-3, with TRBD2 matching 7 bases. The CDR3 runs 17 residues. Trimming cost V 5 bases and J 1 base; bases outside gene matches: 13. Germline V lookup: CDR1 SGHNT, CDR2 YYREEE (reference sequence). The CDR3 here is CASRRWGGPAGTDTQYF. In nucleotides, the CDR3 is TGTGCCAGCAGACGCTGGGGAGGGCCGGCTGGCACAGATACGCAGTATTTT.

The chain carries TRBV7-2 and TRBJ2-7, with D hard to call. Germline CDR1 is SGHTA and CDR2 is FQGNSA. With 1 base removed from V and 0 bases from J, the gap between germline ends came to 10 bases. The CDR3 runs 15 residues. As DNA, the CDR3 is TGTGCCAGCAGCTTAGTAACAGTAAGCTCCTACGAGCAGTACTTC. Amino acid sequence: CASSLVTVSSYEQYF.

This clonotype was recorded many times. This chain uses TRBV27 with TRBJ2-5, with D possibly TRBD2 on 6 matching bases. V lost 7 bases and J lost 6, with 18 bases in between. The CDR3 has 14 residues. The germline gives CDR1 MNHEY, CDR2 SMNVEV (reference sequence). CDR3 sequence: CASIPGTQGKTQYF. In DNA, the CDR3 is TGTGCCAGCATCCCCGGGACTCAAGGAAAGACCCAGTACTTC.

This clonotype has a handful of counts. The chain carries TRBV7-9 and TRBJ2-7, with D perhaps TRBD1 (6 bases). Between the trimmed V and J ends, which lost 4 bases and 0 bases, there was a span of 16 bases. The CDR3 is 16 residues long. The germline gives CDR1 SEHNR, CDR2 FQNEAQ (reference sequence). The CDR3 loop reads CASSSDPRGSSYEQYF. In DNA form, the CDR3 reads TGTGCCAGCAGCTCAGATCCCAGGGGCTCCTCCTACGAGCAGTACTTC.

Remarks on this clonotype: Just one base apart from a much larger clone, this may be a read error. V usage is TRBV29-1 and J usage is TRBJ2-7; TRBD2 matches 8 bases. Losses at the gene ends were 3 bases for V and 3 bases for J; bases not matched to a gene: 1. The germline V gene has CDR1 SQVTM and CDR2 ANQGSEA. The CDR3 totals 12 residues. The CDR3 coding sequence is TGCAGCGTTGAGGGGACTAGCTACGAGCAGTACTTC. Encoded protein: CSVEGTSYEQYF.

V gene TRBV7-6 combines with J gene TRBJ2-1; D call uncertain. V was trimmed by 0 bases and J by 7 bases, leaving 22 bases between them. The CDR3 covers 18 residues. Germline V CDR1 and CDR2: SGHVS, FNYEAQ. The CDR3 coding sequence is TGTGCCAGCAGCTTAGCGGCGGCCAGCCGGAATTCGTATAATGAGCAGTTCTTC. It translates to CASSLAAASRNSYNEQFF.

The V and J genes are TRBV5-1 and TRBJ2-2; 7 bases match TRBD1. J was trimmed by 4 bases and V by 5 bases; bases with no gene match: 11. The CDR3 has 16 residues. CDR1 and CDR2 (germline): SGHRS, YFSETQ. CDR3 sequence: CASSPDRRPGTGELFF. The CDR3 bases are TGCGCCAGCAGTCCGGACAGGAGGCCGGGCACCGGGGAGCTGTTTTTT.

The sample holds many counts of this clonotype. The genes are TRBV6-2 or TRBV6-3 and TRBJ1-1, with 8 bases identical to TRBD1. The germline CDR1 and CDR2 sequences are MNHEY and SVGEGT. The length of the CDR3 is 14 residues. The trim removed 6 bases at V and 4 bases at J, leaving 7 bases unmatched. In nucleotides, the CDR3 is TGTGCCAGCAGGGGGGGAGGACAGGGCACTGAAGCTTTCTTT. Amino acid sequence: CASRGGGQGTEAFF.

V and J are TRBV2 and TRBJ2-3; D assignment may be TRBD1 or TRBD2 (6 bases each). V was cut by 4 bases and J by 5 bases, with 10 bases left in between. Per germline, CDR1 SNHLY and CDR2 FYNNEI. The CDR3 sequence is 13 residues long. CDR3 region: CASSAGGGDTQYF. CDR3 DNA sequence: TGTGCCAGCAGTGCTGGAGGGGGAGATACGCAGTATTTT.

The V call is TRBV15, the J call TRBJ2-5; no clear D. The CDR3 extends over 15 amino acids. The V end was cut by 0 bases, the J end by 5 bases, with 13 bases between. Germline V lookup: CDR1 LNHNV, CDR2 YYDKDF (reference sequence). The CDR3 is CATSRDPGIAETQYF. CDR3 coding DNA: TGTGCCACCAGCAGAGACCCTGGCATCGCTGAGACCCAGTACTTC.

This clonotype was recorded a few times. The chain is built from TRBV5-1 and TRBJ1-2; D gene uncertain. Germline values: CDR1 SGHRS, CDR2 YFSETQ. Trimming stripped 0 bases from V and 4 bases from J, with 10 bases between. This CDR3 region has 14 residues. Written as DNA, the CDR3 is TGCGCCAGCAGCTTGGAAGGAAGCGCCTATGGCTACACCTTC. Translating gives CASSLEGSAYGYTF.

This clonotype was found many times. This sequence joins TRBV6-5 and TRBJ2-1; D uncertain. Germline assignment: CDR1 MNHEY and CDR2 SVGAGI. V lost 4 bases and J 8 bases, leaving 6 bases between the germline ends. The CDR3 spans 11 residues. The CDR3 loop is CASSSDYEQFF. In DNA, the CDR3 is TGTGCCAGCAGTTCCGACTATGAGCAGTTCTTC.

The table lists this clonotype with a few counts. This chain joins TRBV3-1 and TRBJ2-1; possible D gene TRBD2, 6 bases. From germline, CDR1 is LGHDT and CDR2 YNNKEL (reference sequence). V shed 8 bases and J shed 15 bases, with 23 bases lying between them. The CDR3 is 13 amino acids. The CDR3 protein is CASRESGSPKPFF. The CDR3, as DNA: TGTGCCAGCCGAGAATCCGGGAGCCCTAAACCGTTCTTC.